The present TCR beta chain was sequenced within a study of cytomegalovirus exposure and HLA in healthy donors. Across the whole study: T cells numbering around 170 million yielded fewer than 140 million unique TCR beta sequences in an earlier analysis.

Study-level points and caveats: In a later analysis, common viral pathogens appeared linked to several of the most significant clusters.

With 60 Vbeta and 13 Jbeta primers, the PCR was carried out. The repertoire was sequenced with immunoSEQ multiplex PCR; TCRdb's copy has only in-frame clones and lacks some. This sample yields under 150,000 clones, of which around 66% are seen a single time; 8% to 10% belongs to the top ten. A note on this clone: What it recognizes is unknown.

Germline V gene lookup returns CDR1 SQVTM and CDR2 ANQGSEA. The CDR3 covers 12 residues. Sequenced input: PBMCs. V and J are TRBV29-1 and TRBJ1-2; D possibly corresponds to TRBD1 (6 bases). This sequence originates from a man between 18 and 29 years old in good health and CMV-seropositive. The CDR3 here is CSAGGANYGYTF. CDR3 nucleotide sequence: TGCAGTGCCGGGGGGGCCAACTATGGCTACACCTTC. The whole variable domain, filled in from reference TRBV29-1 and TRBJ1-2, reads SAVISQKPSRDICQRGTSLTIQCQVDSQVTMMFWYRQQPGQSLTLIATANQGSEATYESGFVIDKFPISRPNLTFSTLTVSNMSPEDSSIYLCSAGGANYGYTFGSGTRLTVV.